These T cell receptor beta chains were read from a single sample in a study of cytomegalovirus exposure and HLA in healthy donors. TCRdb's copy holds only in-frame clones and misses some; the assay was immunoSEQ multiplex PCR. The sample has about 140,000 clones, roughly 79% seen once. The sequencing input was PBMCs. These receptors originate from a man aged 25 to 40 in good health and CMV-seropositive. Both conserved end residues are part of each CDR3. The D gene is left open where the match is weak. Where a row states a size, it is once, few, many or the class of an expanded clone; other rows omit it.

CDR3nt: TGTGCCAGCAGTGCTCGACAGGGGGCTGTCTCTGGAGCTTTCTTT; CDR3aa: CASSARQGAVSGAFF; v_gene: TRBV6-5; j_gene: TRBJ1-1; abundance: .; d_gene: TRBD1
CDR3nt: TGCGCCAGCAGTCTGACAGGGAAGGGCACCGGGGAGCTGTTTTTT; CDR3aa: CASSLTGKGTGELFF; v_gene: TRBV5-1; j_gene: TRBJ2-2; abundance: .; d_gene: TRBD1
CDR3nt: TGTGCCATCAGTTTGGACAGGAATGAAAAACTGTTTTTT; CDR3aa: CAISLDRNEKLFF; v_gene: TRBV10-3; j_gene: TRBJ1-4; abundance: .; d_gene: TRBD1
CDR3nt: TGTGCCAGCAGGAAGACTAGCGGTTTCGACTACGAGCAGTACTTC; CDR3aa: CASRKTSGFDYEQYF; v_gene: TRBV28; j_gene: TRBJ2-7; abundance: .; d_gene: TRBD2
CDR3nt: TGCGCCAGCAGCTTGGACGGGACAGGGCTTAACTATGGCTACACCTTC; CDR3aa: CASSLDGTGLNYGYTF; v_gene: TRBV5-1; j_gene: TRBJ1-2; abundance: once; d_gene: TRBD1
CDR3nt: TGTGCCAGCAGTGGAAGCGCACAAGATACGCAGTATTTT; CDR3aa: CASSGSAQDTQYF; v_gene: TRBV28; j_gene: TRBJ2-3; abundance: .; d_gene: .
CDR3nt: TGTGCCAGCAGGCTCAGCGGGAACACTGAAGCTTTCTTT; CDR3aa: CASRLSGNTEAFF; v_gene: TRBV27; j_gene: TRBJ1-1; abundance: .; d_gene: .
CDR3nt: TGTGCCAGTAGCTTTAGCGGGAGCACAGATACGCAGTATTTT; CDR3aa: CASSFSGSTDTQYF; v_gene: TRBV7-3; j_gene: TRBJ2-3; abundance: .; d_gene: TRBD2
CDR3nt: TGTGCCAGCAGGCCTAGCTTCGAACGAAACAATGAGCAGTTCTTC; CDR3aa: CASRPSFERNNEQFF; v_gene: TRBV28; j_gene: TRBJ2-1; abundance: .; d_gene: .
CDR3nt: TGTGCCAGCAGCCAGGACTGGCAAGGGACCCAGTACTTC; CDR3aa: CASSQDWQGTQYF; v_gene: TRBV13; j_gene: TRBJ2-5; abundance: .; d_gene: .
CDR3nt: TGTGCCGGCAGTGAATCGACAGGGAAGTACTACGAGCAGTACTTC; CDR3aa: CAGSESTGKYYEQYF; v_gene: TRBV2; j_gene: TRBJ2-7; abundance: .; d_gene: TRBD1
CDR3nt: TGTGCCAGCTCACCTAGCGGGACCACAGATACGCAGTATTTT; CDR3aa: CASSPSGTTDTQYF; v_gene: TRBV18; j_gene: TRBJ2-3; abundance: .; d_gene: TRBD2
CDR3nt: TGTGCCAGCAGTTACGATCGCAGGGGCCAAAACATTCAGTACTTC; CDR3aa: CASSYDRRGQNIQYF; v_gene: TRBV6-5; j_gene: TRBJ2-4; abundance: .; d_gene: .
CDR3nt: TGCAGCGTTGAGGAGCGGGCATACAATGAGCAGTTCTTC; CDR3aa: CSVEERAYNEQFF; v_gene: TRBV29-1; j_gene: TRBJ2-1; abundance: .; d_gene: .
CDR3nt: TGTGCCAGCAGCCCACAGGGACTAGCGAACACCTACGAGCAGTACTTC; CDR3aa: CASSPQGLANTYEQYF; v_gene: TRBV7-2; j_gene: TRBJ2-7; abundance: .; d_gene: TRBD2
CDR3nt: TGTGCCAGCAGCCAAGATGGATCGAATCGACTAGCGGGTAATGAGCAGTTCTTC; CDR3aa: CASSQDGSNRLAGNEQFF; v_gene: TRBV14; j_gene: TRBJ2-1; abundance: once; d_gene: TRBD2
CDR3nt: TGTGCCAGCAGACTAGACGTGAGTGAACCCCAGCATTTT; CDR3aa: CASRLDVSEPQHF; v_gene: TRBV6-1; j_gene: TRBJ1-5; abundance: .; d_gene: .
CDR3nt: TGTGCCAGCAGCTTTGCGGGGATTAGAAATGAGCAGTTCTTC; CDR3aa: CASSFAGIRNEQFF; v_gene: TRBV5-4; j_gene: TRBJ2-1; abundance: few; d_gene: .
CDR3nt: TGTGCCAGCAGTCCACTGTTAAGACAGGGCTATGAGCAGTTCTTC; CDR3aa: CASSPLLRQGYEQFF; v_gene: TRBV14; j_gene: TRBJ2-1; abundance: .; d_gene: TRBD1
CDR3nt: TGTGCCAGTGGGAGCGACTCCTACAATGAGCAGTTCTTC; CDR3aa: CASGSDSYNEQFF; v_gene: TRBV28; j_gene: TRBJ2-1; abundance: .; d_gene: .
CDR3nt: TGTGCCAGCAGTTACGGTCAGGGGTCCTATGGCTACACCTTC; CDR3aa: CASSYGQGSYGYTF; v_gene: TRBV6-5; j_gene: TRBJ1-2; abundance: few; d_gene: .
CDR3nt: TGTGCCACTCCAAAGGGGGACATACACCCCCGAACCCAGAACTACGAGCAGTACTTC; CDR3aa: CATPKGDIHPRTQNYEQYF; v_gene: TRBV7-2; j_gene: TRBJ2-7; abundance: .; d_gene: .
CDR3nt: TGTGCCAGCAGCCTATCCAGGGAAGAGGAGCAGTACTTC; CDR3aa: CASSLSREEEQYF; v_gene: TRBV7-9; j_gene: TRBJ2-7; abundance: .; d_gene: .
CDR3nt: TGTGCCAGCAGTGAAAGGGGGGGCTCAAATAATTCACCCCTCCACTTT; CDR3aa: CASSERGGSNNSPLHF; v_gene: TRBV2; j_gene: TRBJ1-6; abundance: .; d_gene: .
CDR3nt: TGTGCCAGTAGTATGGACGAACCAACAGGGGGGAAGAGGGGGAATGAGCAGTTCTTC; CDR3aa: CASSMDEPTGGKRGNEQFF; v_gene: TRBV19; j_gene: TRBJ2-1; abundance: .; d_gene: TRBD1
CDR3nt: TGTGCCTGGAAGACCGGGACTAATGAAAAACTGTTTTTT; CDR3aa: CAWKTGTNEKLFF; v_gene: TRBV30; j_gene: TRBJ1-4; abundance: .; d_gene: .
CDR3nt: TGCGCCAGCAACCAACTAGCGGGGGAGGGGGAGCAGTTCTTC; CDR3aa: CASNQLAGEGEQFF; v_gene: TRBV4-1; j_gene: TRBJ2-1; abundance: few; d_gene: TRBD2
CDR3nt: TGTGCCAGCAGTTCCCCCGGTGAAGCACCCTACGAGCAGTACTTC; CDR3aa: CASSSPGEAPYEQYF; v_gene: TRBV27; j_gene: TRBJ2-7; abundance: .; d_gene: .
CDR3nt: TGTGCCAGCAGCGCGGGGGGAGGACTAGCGGGAAAAGAGCAGTTCTTC; CDR3aa: CASSAGGGLAGKEQFF; v_gene: TRBV9; j_gene: TRBJ2-1; abundance: .; d_gene: TRBD2
CDR3nt: TGTGCCAGCAGTTTGAGTCGGAGTTCACCCCTCCACTTT; CDR3aa: CASSLSRSSPLHF; v_gene: TRBV27; j_gene: TRBJ1-6; abundance: .; d_gene: .
CDR3nt: TGTGCCAGCAGTCAAGACAGGGCCTATGGCTACACCTTC; CDR3aa: CASSQDRAYGYTF; v_gene: TRBV28; j_gene: TRBJ1-2; abundance: .; d_gene: TRBD1
CDR3nt: TGTGCCAGCAGCTTGGGCACTAGCGGGAGAGGCACAGATACGCAGTATTTT; CDR3aa: CASSLGTSGRGTDTQYF; v_gene: TRBV5-6; j_gene: TRBJ2-3; abundance: .; d_gene: TRBD2
CDR3nt: TGTGCCAGTACTAGTTCGAGGGAGCAGTACTTC; CDR3aa: CASTSSREQYF; v_gene: TRBV28; j_gene: TRBJ2-7; abundance: .; d_gene: .
CDR3nt: TGTGCCAGTAGTCTTCCCGGGACAGGGGGAGTTCACGGCTACACCTTC; CDR3aa: CASSLPGTGGVHGYTF; v_gene: TRBV19; j_gene: TRBJ1-2; abundance: .; d_gene: TRBD1
CDR3nt: TGTGCCAGCAGTTACGACAGGGGCTACGAGCAGTACTTC; CDR3aa: CASSYDRGYEQYF; v_gene: TRBV6-6; j_gene: TRBJ2-7; abundance: .; d_gene: TRBD1
CDR3nt: TGTGCCAGCAGCTTAGGGCTCTCTGGAAACACCATATATTTT; CDR3aa: CASSLGLSGNTIYF; v_gene: TRBV7-9; j_gene: TRBJ1-3; abundance: .; d_gene: .
CDR3nt: TGTGCCAGCGAAAATACAGGATCCTATGGCTACACCTTC; CDR3aa: CASENTGSYGYTF; v_gene: TRBV6-5; j_gene: TRBJ1-2; abundance: .; d_gene: .
CDR3nt: TGTGCCAGCAGCTTAGCGCATTCGGGTGAGGGCACCGAAGCTTTCTTT; CDR3aa: CASSLAHSGEGTEAFF; v_gene: TRBV7-9; j_gene: TRBJ1-1; abundance: .; d_gene: .
CDR3nt: TGTGCCAGCAGTGAAGCTGGGCAGGCCTCCAATGAGCAGTTCTTC; CDR3aa: CASSEAGQASNEQFF; v_gene: TRBV2; j_gene: TRBJ2-1; abundance: .; d_gene: .
CDR3nt: TGTGCCAGCAGTTCCACAGGGGGCACAGATACGCAGTATTTT; CDR3aa: CASSSTGGTDTQYF; v_gene: TRBV6-5; j_gene: TRBJ2-3; abundance: .; d_gene: TRBD1
CDR3nt: TGTGCCAGCAGCCCCCGGACTAGCGGGAGTGGGTTGAGAACCGGGGAGCTGTTTTTT; CDR3aa: CASSPRTSGSGLRTGELFF; v_gene: TRBV5-4; j_gene: TRBJ2-2; abundance: .; d_gene: TRBD2
CDR3nt: TGTGCCAGCTCAGCCGACAGGGGAGGAAGGGAAAAACTGTTTTTT; CDR3aa: CASSADRGGREKLFF; v_gene: TRBV18; j_gene: TRBJ1-4; abundance: .; d_gene: TRBD1
CDR3nt: TGTGCCTGGAACCCCTCCCCGGGGACTGAAGCTTTCTTT; CDR3aa: CAWNPSPGTEAFF; v_gene: TRBV30; j_gene: TRBJ1-1; abundance: few; d_gene: .
CDR3nt: TGTGCCAGCAGCCAACCAGGGGACTCTGGAAACACCATATATTTT; CDR3aa: CASSQPGDSGNTIYF; v_gene: TRBV14; j_gene: TRBJ1-3; abundance: .; d_gene: .
CDR3nt: TGTGCCAGCAGTTTACTAGCGGGTTACAATGAGCAGTTCTTC; CDR3aa: CASSLLAGYNEQFF; v_gene: TRBV28; j_gene: TRBJ2-1; abundance: .; d_gene: TRBD2
CDR3nt: TGTGCCAGCAGTTCCCCAGCAGGATTTGACTATGGCTACACCTTC; CDR3aa: CASSSPAGFDYGYTF; v_gene: TRBV28; j_gene: TRBJ1-2; abundance: .; d_gene: .
CDR3nt: TGTGCCAGCAGCTTAAGGGCATCCCGGGGGTACACAGATACGCAGTATTTT; CDR3aa: CASSLRASRGYTDTQYF; v_gene: TRBV7-2; j_gene: TRBJ2-3; abundance: .; d_gene: .
CDR3nt: TGCGCCAGCAGTGAGTGGGACAGGGAGGCGGATACGCAGTATTTT; CDR3aa: CASSEWDREADTQYF; v_gene: TRBV10-2; j_gene: TRBJ2-3; abundance: .; d_gene: TRBD1
CDR3nt: TGCGCCAGCAGCTTGGCTGAGGGAAACACCATATATTTT; CDR3aa: CASSLAEGNTIYF; v_gene: TRBV5-1; j_gene: TRBJ1-3; abundance: .; d_gene: .
CDR3nt: TGTGCCAGCTCACCATTACAACAGGGGGGCTCTGGAAACACCATATATTTT; CDR3aa: CASSPLQQGGSGNTIYF; v_gene: TRBV18; j_gene: TRBJ1-3; abundance: .; d_gene: TRBD1
CDR3nt: TGTGCCAGCAGCTCCCCCGAGCGTTCCCTCTACGAGCAGTACTTC; CDR3aa: CASSSPERSLYEQYF; v_gene: TRBV11-3; j_gene: TRBJ2-7; abundance: .; d_gene: .
CDR3nt: TGTGCCAGCAGCTTAGTGGACAGTACAGATACGCAGTATTTT; CDR3aa: CASSLVDSTDTQYF; v_gene: TRBV7-2; j_gene: TRBJ2-3; abundance: .; d_gene: .
CDR3nt: TGTGCCAGCAGCTCTCCGCCACCCACTTACGAGCAGTACTTC; CDR3aa: CASSSPPPTYEQYF; v_gene: TRBV7-2; j_gene: TRBJ2-7; abundance: .; d_gene: .
CDR3nt: TGTGCCTGGGGTCCGGGACAGGGGGGGACTGAAGCTTTCTTT; CDR3aa: CAWGPGQGGTEAFF; v_gene: TRBV30; j_gene: TRBJ1-1; abundance: once; d_gene: TRBD1
CDR3nt: TGCGCCAGCAGCTTAAGCGGGGGGGCGTCCTACGAGCAGTACTTC; CDR3aa: CASSLSGGASYEQYF; v_gene: TRBV5-1; j_gene: TRBJ2-7; abundance: .; d_gene: TRBD2